Listed here are 28 T cell receptor beta chains from one sample, sequenced in a study of cytomegalovirus exposure and HLA in healthy donors. The PCR employed 60 Vbeta primers together with 13 Jbeta primers. Sequencing used immunoSEQ multiplex PCR; TCRdb keeps in-frame clones, though not all of them. The data contain approximately 110,000 clones, about 84% of them singletons. The sample consisted of PBMCs. The receptor set was obtained from a man between 35 and 55 years old in good health and CMV-seronegative.

This chain connects TRBV18 to TRBJ2-3, with a tentative D call TRBD2 (7 bases). Germline V CDR1 and CDR2: KGHSH, LQKENI. The CDR3 is made up of 15 amino acids. The V gene lost 4 bases and the J gene lost 2 bases, with 13 bases spanning the gap. Here the CDR3 reads CASSRAGAHTDTQYF. The CDR3 DNA reads as TGTGCCAGCTCACGGGCGGGGGCCCACACAGATACGCAGTATTTT.

This chain uses TRBV9 with TRBJ1-1, with D maybe TRBD1 (5 bases). This CDR3 has 15 residues. V lost 3 bases to trimming and J lost 1 base, with 13 bases between them. Per the germline V gene, CDR1 is SGDLS and CDR2 is YYNGEE. The CDR3 spells CASSGGQAPNTEAFF. In DNA, the CDR3 is TGTGCCAGCAGCGGGGGCCAGGCTCCGAACACTGAAGCTTTCTTT.

The chain couples TRBV4-1 to TRBJ2-2; TRBD1 matches 7 bases. Germline trimming cut 5 bases from V and 1 base from J; bases unmatched to any gene: 1. This CDR3 has 14 residues. Germline-derived CDR1 and CDR2 are MGHRA and YSYEKL. Written as DNA, the CDR3 is TGCGCCAGCAGCGGGACAGAGAACACCGGGGAGCTGTTTTTT. This gives the protein CASSGTENTGELFF.

This clone has only one observation. This rearrangement joins TRBV5-4 to TRBJ1-2, with 8 bases that match TRBD1. J was trimmed by 6 bases and V by 1 base; bases with no gene match: 5. CDR3 length: 14 residues. Germline CDR1 SGHNT, CDR2 YYREEE (reference sequence). The DNA of the CDR3 is TGTGCCAGCAGCTTGCGGGACAGGTCCCATGGCTACACCTTC. The encoded protein is CASSLRDRSHGYTF. Variable domain in full (rest from reference TRBV5-4 and TRBJ1-2): ETGVTQSPTHLIKTRGQQVTLRCSSQSGHNTVSWYQQALGQGPQFIFQYYREEENGRGNFPPRFSGLQFPNYSSELNVNALELDDSALYLCASSLRDRSHGYTFGSGTRLTVV.

V usage is TRBV4-1 and J usage is TRBJ1-3, with no clear D. Trimming left V 2 bases short and J 0 bases short, with 11 bases between. The CDR3 length is 16 residues. The germline V gene has CDR1 MGHRA and CDR2 YSYEKL. Here the CDR3 reads CASSQPQQVSGNTIYF. The DNA for the CDR3 is TGCGCCAGCAGCCAACCACAGCAAGTCTCTGGAAACACCATATATTTT.

V and J are TRBV5-1 and TRBJ1-2, with TRBD1 identical over 7 bases. The CDR3 is made up of 14 amino acids. The junction had 8 bases not matched to a gene; V was cut back by 4 bases and J by 5 bases. Germline V gives CDR1 SGHRS, CDR2 YFSETQ. CDR3 coding DNA: TGCGCCAGCAGCCCCGGGACAGCCGATTATGGCTACACCTTC. Translation: CASSPGTADYGYTF.

This chain links TRBV7-9 with TRBJ2-2; 8 bases are a match to TRBD1. V lost 4 bases and J lost 0; bases outside the gene matches: 4. Germline V gene sequence: CDR1 SEHNR, CDR2 FQNEAQ (reference sequence). CDR3 size: 16 residues. The chain's CDR3 is CASSWPGQANTGELFF. The CDR3 DNA follows: TGTGCCAGCAGCTGGCCGGGACAGGCGAACACCGGGGAGCTGTTTTTT.

This chain links TRBV5-1 with TRBJ2-5; TRBD2 is a possible D gene (6 bases). The V gene lost 3 bases and the J gene lost 3 bases, with 24 bases spanning the gap. The CDR3 loop spans 18 amino acids. Germline-derived CDR1 and CDR2 are SGHRS and YFSETQ. As DNA, the CDR3 is TGCGCCAGCAGCTGGGGGGTTAGCGGTCGTGGGTCAAAAGAGACCCAGTACTTC. Translated, it gives CASSWGVSGRGSKETQYF.

This clone was counted once. This chain uses TRBV9 with TRBJ1-4; 7 bases agree with TRBD1. V lost 4 bases and J lost 8; bases outside the gene matches: 11. Looked up from germline, CDR1 is SGDLS and CDR2 is YYNGEE. The CDR3 is 15 residues long. CDR3 in amino acids: CASSSGGRGDEKLFF. The CDR3 region has the DNA TGTGCCAGCAGCTCAGGGGGTAGGGGAGACGAAAAACTGTTTTTT.

This chain links TRBV2 with TRBJ1-5; D is ambiguous. Trimming shortened V by 4 bases and J by 0 bases, and 13 bases separated the two germline ends. Germline V gene data show CDR1 as SNHLY and CDR2 as FYNNEI. This CDR3 is built from 16 residues. The CDR3 DNA sequence: TGTGCCAGCAGTGGTCGCCCAGGCTATAGCAATCAGCCCCAGCATTTT. It translates to CASSGRPGYSNQPQHF.

V and J are TRBV7-3 and TRBJ2-1, with D tentatively TRBD1 (6 bases). The germline V gene encodes CDR1 SGHTA and CDR2 FQGTGA. The ends were cut back, 7 bases at V and 4 bases at J, with 14 bases in the middle. The CDR3 extends over 14 amino acids. The CDR3 loop reads CASTLGGFYNEQFF. In nucleotides, the CDR3 is TGTGCCAGCACCCTAGGGGGTTTTTACAATGAGCAGTTCTTC.

V gene TRBV9 combines with J gene TRBJ2-3; no reliable D call. Germline assignment: CDR1 SGDLS and CDR2 YYNGEE. The CDR3 loop spans 14 amino acids. V was trimmed by 0 bases and J by 2 bases, leaving 7 bases between them. CDR3 bases: TGTGCCAGCAGCGTAGTTCCTTCCACAGATACGCAGTATTTT. This sequence encodes CASSVVPSTDTQYF.

This chain joins TRBV11-1 and TRBJ2-6, with TRBD1 matching over 7 bases. The CDR3 length is 12 residues. V shed 4 bases and J 11 bases; nucleotides not matched to a gene: 2. Germline CDR1 SGHAT, CDR2 FQDESV (reference sequence). DNA for the CDR3: TGTGCCAGCAGCTGGCAGGGGGACGTCCTGACTTTC. It specifies CASSWQGDVLTF.

This clone was counted once. This chain joins TRBV6-5 and TRBJ2-2, with TRBD2 identical over 7 bases. With V trimmed by 2 bases and J by 4 bases, 4 bases remained unmatched. The CDR3 totals 15 residues. In germline, CDR1 is MNHEY, CDR2 SVGAGI. CDR3 amino acids: CASSYGGGRTGELFF. As DNA, the CDR3 is TGTGCCAGCAGTTACGGCGGGGGTCGCACCGGGGAGCTGTTTTTT.

The genes are TRBV7-8 and TRBJ1-6; 9 bases line up with TRBD1. With V trimmed by 7 bases and J by 11 bases, 9 bases remained unmatched. CDR3 length equals 14 residues. Germline-derived CDR1 and CDR2 are SGHVS and FQNEAQ. CDR3 sequence reads: CASKRDRGLTPLHF. The DNA of the CDR3 is TGTGCCAGCAAAAGAGACAGGGGGTTGACACCCCTCCACTTT. The whole variable domain, filled in from reference TRBV7-8 and TRBJ1-6, reads GAGVSQSPRYKVAKRGQDVALRCDPISGHVSLFWYQQALGQGPEFLTYFQNEAQLDKSGLPSDRFFAERPEGSVSTLKIQRTQQEDSAVYLCASKRDRGLTPLHFGNGTRLTVT.

The J gene is TRBJ2-3, the V gene TRBV27, with 7 bases identical to TRBD1. There are 16 residues in the CDR3. CDR1 and CDR2 from the germline V gene are MNHEY and SMNVEV (reference sequence). J lost 2 bases, V lost 4 bases, and 9 bases had no gene match. CDR3 coding DNA: TGTGCCAGCAGTTCCATCCGGGACAGAACCACAGATACGCAGTATTTT. Translating it yields CASSSIRDRTTDTQYF.

This clone has only a few counts. V is TRBV7-2 and J is TRBJ2-2, with D perhaps TRBD1 (6 bases). Germline V gene data show CDR1 as SGHTA and CDR2 as FQGNSA. The CDR3 loop spans 14 amino acids. Trimming took off 3 bases at V and 6 bases at J, with 11 bases between the two ends. Here the CDR3 DNA reads TGTGCCAGCAGCTTTCAGGGGTTAGCCGGGGAGCTGTTTTTT. Amino acid sequence: CASSFQGLAGELFF. Full variable domain (rest looked up from reference TRBV7-2 and TRBJ2-2): GAGVSQSPSNKVTEKGKDVELRCDPISGHTALYWYRQSLGQGLEFLIYFQGNSAPDKSGLPSDRFSAERTGGSVSTLTIQRTQQEDSAVYLCASSFQGLAGELFFGEGSRLTVL.

The J gene is TRBJ1-4, the V gene TRBV18, with 8 bases fitting TRBD1. From germline, CDR1 is KGHSH and CDR2 LQKENI. This CDR3 has 17 residues. With V trimmed by 6 bases and J by 7 bases, 16 bases remained unmatched. In DNA form, the CDR3 reads TGTGCCAGCTCCCGAGCCGGGACAGGCTTGGGGAGTGAAAAACTGTTTTTT. Amino acids: CASSRAGTGLGSEKLFF.

About this clone itself: The junction differs from germline at one of its ends, possibly a read error. The CDR3 here is CASSPHGGVFRNF. DNA for the CDR3: TGTGCCAGCAGCCCCCACGGCGGGGTGTTTCGAAACTTC. V and J are TRBV6-5 and TRBJ2-7, with D possibly matching TRBD2 (6 bases). The CDR3 spans 13 residues. Looked up from germline, CDR1 is MNHEY and CDR2 is SVGAGI.

The CDR3 DNA reads TGTGCCAGTACCCAGGGACAGGGGGCTGAAGCTTTCTTT. Translated: CASTQGQGAEAFF. The chain employs TRBV19 and TRBJ1-1; 11 nucleotides match TRBD1. CDR1 and CDR2 from the germline V gene are LNHDA and SQIVND (reference sequence). The CDR3 totals 13 residues. V gave up 7 bases and J gave up 6 bases; unmatched junction bases: 4.

The chain is built from TRBV18 and TRBJ2-1; maybe TRBD2 (7 bases). V was trimmed by 0 bases and J by 8 bases, leaving 11 bases between them. The germline CDR1 and CDR2 sequences are KGHSH and LQKENI. The CDR3 has 14 amino acids. CDR3 amino acids: CASSPPTGRDEQFF. The CDR3 DNA reads TGTGCCAGCTCACCACCTACAGGGAGGGATGAGCAGTTCTTC. The full variable domain, in which reference TRBV18 and TRBJ2-1 provide the parts outside the CDR3, is NAGVMQNPRHLVRRRGQEARLRCSPMKGHSHVYWYRQLPEEGLKFMVYLQKENIIDESGMPKERFSAEFPKEGPSILRIQQVVRGDSAAYFCASSPPTGRDEQFFGPGTRLTVL.

The chain employs TRBV5-1 and TRBJ2-2; D unclear. The CDR3 runs to 15 residues. Germline assignment: CDR1 SGHRS and CDR2 YFSETQ. V lost 1 base and J lost 4, with 11 bases in between. The CDR3 reads CASSLTQTVTGELFF. The CDR3, as DNA: TGCGCCAGCAGCTTGACTCAAACGGTCACCGGGGAGCTGTTTTTT.

The chain carries TRBV7-3 and TRBJ2-1, with a tentative D call TRBD1 (5 bases). V lost 5 bases to trimming and J lost 6 bases, with 17 bases between them. Germline CDR1 SGHTA, CDR2 FQGTGA. CDR3 length: 15 amino acids. Written as DNA, the CDR3 is TGTGCCAGCAGCGACGCCCCAGGTGGGGCCAATGAGCAGTTCTTC. Protein product: CASSDAPGGANEQFF.

The chain carries TRBV9 and TRBJ2-3; the D is unclear. V shed 4 bases and J shed 2 bases, with 11 bases lying between them. This CDR3 has 14 residues. Germline CDR1 is SGDLS and CDR2 is YYNGEE. The DNA of the CDR3 is TGTGCCAGCAGCTACGAACTATTCACAGATACGCAGTATTTT. Translation gives CASSYELFTDTQYF.

The chain links TRBV6-1 to TRBJ1-2; the D gene is possibly TRBD1 (5 bases). The germline gives CDR1 MNHNS, CDR2 SASEGT. The germline V and J ends were trimmed by 3 bases and 0 bases, with 11 bases remaining between them. This CDR3 has 15 residues. CDR3 sequence reads: CASSEAGFPNYGYTF. In nucleotides, the CDR3 is TGTGCCAGCAGTGAGGCAGGGTTTCCTAACTATGGCTACACCTTC.

CDR3 amino acids: CASSPGGQGLSGNTIYF. The CDR3 bases are TGCGCCAGCAGCCCGGGAGGACAGGGACTCTCTGGAAACACCATATATTTT. This chain connects TRBV5-1 to TRBJ1-3; 8 nucleotides agree with TRBD1. Looked up from germline, CDR1 is SGHRS and CDR2 is YFSETQ. Unmatched junction bases numbered 9, after V lost 4 bases and J lost 0 bases. The length of the CDR3 is 17 residues.

As for this clone: The same CDR3 can be traced to other DNA sequences in this sample. The DNA for the CDR3 is TGTGCCAGCAGTTTATTGGAGGCCGAGGCTTTCTTT. It encodes CASSLLEAEAFF. This rearrangement joins TRBV28 to TRBJ1-1; D is undetermined. V dropped 1 base and J dropped 11 bases, with 11 bases sitting between them. From germline, CDR1 is MDHEN and CDR2 SYDVKM. There are 12 residues in the CDR3.

This chain links TRBV30 with TRBJ1-6; perhaps TRBD1 as D (6 bases). The V gene's germline CDR1 is GTSNPN and CDR2 SVGIG (reference sequence). CDR3 length equals 15 residues. V was cut by 4 bases and J by 7 bases, with 17 bases left in between. The CDR3 spells CAWKSHNRANSPLHF. The CDR3 bases are TGTGCCTGGAAATCGCATAACAGGGCAAATTCACCCCTCCACTTT.